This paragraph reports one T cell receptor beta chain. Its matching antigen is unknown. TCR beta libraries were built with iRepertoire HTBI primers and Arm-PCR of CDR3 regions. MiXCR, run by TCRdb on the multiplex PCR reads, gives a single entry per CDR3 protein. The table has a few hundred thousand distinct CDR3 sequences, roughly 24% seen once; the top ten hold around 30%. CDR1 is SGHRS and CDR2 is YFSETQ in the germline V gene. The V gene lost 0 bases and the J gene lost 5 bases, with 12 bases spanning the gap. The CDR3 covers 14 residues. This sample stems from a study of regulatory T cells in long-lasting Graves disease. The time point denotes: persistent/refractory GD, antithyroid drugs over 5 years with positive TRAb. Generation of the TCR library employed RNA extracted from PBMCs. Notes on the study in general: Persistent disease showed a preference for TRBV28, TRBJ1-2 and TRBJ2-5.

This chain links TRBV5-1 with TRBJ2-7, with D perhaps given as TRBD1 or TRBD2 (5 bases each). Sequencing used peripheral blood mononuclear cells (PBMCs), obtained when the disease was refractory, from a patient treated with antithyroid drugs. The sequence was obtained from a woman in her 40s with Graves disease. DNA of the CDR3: TGCGCCAGCAGCTTGGCAATGGGGGTAAACGAGCAGTACTTC. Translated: CASSLAMGVNEQYF.